Below, 8 T cell receptor beta chains from the same sample are listed, as sequenced in a study of circulating tumor DNA in untreated peripheral T-cell lymphoma. Libraries were prepared by immunoSEQ multiplex PCR; TCRdb keeps only in-frame clonotypes and omits some of them. Of more than 5,500 clones listed, approximately 77% were seen once; the top ten hold under 30%. The sequenced sample was tumor tissue. Source of these receptors: a human donor with peripheral T-cell lymphoma.

This chain joins TRBV6-7 and TRBJ1-2; D ambiguous. TRBV6-7 is an ORF, and what it does is uncertain. V lost 2 bases and J lost 8, with 6 bases in between. CDR3 size: 11 residues. In DNA form, the CDR3 reads TGTGCCAGCAGTTACGCTGAGGGCTACACCTTC. It specifies CASSYAEGYTF.

On this clone itself: Germline is not matched at one junction end, which may reflect a read error. The sample holds other DNA sequences that translate to the same CDR3. The V and J genes are TRBV5-1 and TRBJ2-7, with TRBD1 identical over 9 bases. Germline V lookup: CDR1 SGHRS, CDR2 YFSETQ. The CDR3 is made up of 16 amino acids. The DNA of the CDR3 is TGCGCCAGCAGCCATACCACCGGGACAGGGTCCTACGAGCAGTATTTC. Translated, it gives CASSHTTGTGSYEQYF. The variable domain in full, with the rest retrieved from reference TRBV5-1 and TRBJ2-7, is KAGVTQTPRYLIKTRGQQVTLSCSPISGHRSVSWYQQTPGQGLQFLFEYFSETQRNKGNFPGRFSGRQFSNSRSEMNVSTLELGDSALYLCASSHTTGTGSYEQYFGPGTRLTVT.

This clone has only a few counts. One end of the junction does not line up with germline, which may come from a read error. V and J are TRBV18 and TRBJ1-5, with a possible D match to TRBD1 (5 bases). Germline V gene lookup returns CDR1 KGHSH and CDR2 LQKENI. The CDR3 length is 15 residues. The CDR3 DNA reads as TGTGCCAGCTCACCGGAGGGGTATACGAATCAGTCCCAGCATTTT. It encodes CASSPEGYTNQSQHF.

The chain has TRBV29-1 and TRBJ2-2, with 9 bases fitting TRBD1. V dropped 5 bases and J dropped 7; count of bases not matched to a gene: 5. Germline values: CDR1 SQVTM, CDR2 ANQGSEA. This CDR3 has 13 residues. As DNA, the CDR3 is TGCAGCGTTCACAGGGGGCTCGGCGGGGAGCTGTTTTTT. It translates to CSVHRGLGGELFF.

The V call is TRBV18, the J call TRBJ1-2; D is uncertain. Germline CDR1 KGHSH, CDR2 LQKENI. This CDR3 is 13 amino acids long. The V and J ends lost 3 bases and 4 bases respectively, with 9 bases between them. The CDR3 loop is CASSPRETYGYTF. The CDR3 nucleotides read TGTGCCAGCTCACCCCGGGAAACCTATGGCTACACCTTC.

This clone is a singleton in its sample. This chain connects TRBV6-8 to TRBJ2-7; unclear D gene. CDR1 is MNHGY, CDR2 SAAAGT, per germline. The CDR3 consists of 14 residues. Trimming shortened V by 2 bases and J by 7 bases, and 15 bases separated the two germline ends. CDR3 sequence: CASSYGSVLEEQYF. The CDR3 bases are TGTGCCAGCAGTTACGGGTCGGTTCTTGAGGAGCAGTACTTC.

This clone was counted once. V gene TRBV10-2 combines with J gene TRBJ1-1; 9 bases map to TRBD1. CDR3 size: 15 residues. The ends lost 0 bases at V and 5 bases at J; junction bases unmatched: 4. Germline loops: CDR1 WSHSY, CDR2 SAAADI. DNA of the CDR3: TGCGCCAGCAGTGAGTCGGGGACAGGGTGGACTGAAGCTTTCTTT. Translating gives CASSESGTGWTEAFF.

Judged by abundance, this clone is medium-sized. CDR3: CASSLWADSPLHF. The CDR3 DNA is TGTGCCAGCAGTCTCTGGGCGGATTCACCCCTCCACTTT. This sequence joins TRBV6-8 and TRBJ1-6; D remains ambiguous. The CDR3 runs to 13 residues. The germline V and J ends were trimmed by 5 bases and 8 bases, with 10 bases remaining between them. Germline loops: CDR1 MNHGY, CDR2 SAAAGT.